One and the same sample provided the 28 T cell receptor beta chains below, sequenced in a study of blood T cell repertoires in COVID-19. Here immunoSEQ multiplex PCR was the method, and the copy in TCRdb shows in-frame clones only, minus some. The table lists roughly 390,000 clones, around 87% of them singletons. Sequencing was done on a sample of peripheral blood. The receptors stem from a woman aged 25 to 45 with COVID-19, enrolled during active disease.

V gene TRBV6-6 combines with J gene TRBJ1-1; 8 bases are shared with TRBD1. The CDR3 extends over 15 amino acids. V lost 0 bases, J lost 3 bases, and 3 bases stayed unmatched. Per germline, CDR1 MNHNY and CDR2 SVGAGI (reference sequence). CDR3 in DNA: TGTGCCAGCAGTTACTCCGGGACAGGATACACTGAAGCTTTCTTT. Residues: CASSYSGTGYTEAFF.

V gene TRBV14 combines with J gene TRBJ2-5, with 7 bases lining up with TRBD2. Germline CDR1 SGHDN, CDR2 FVKESK. Unmatched junction bases numbered 5, after V lost 3 bases and J lost 7 bases. The CDR3 totals 13 residues. CDR3: CASSQDWGGTQYF. In DNA, the CDR3 is TGTGCCAGCAGCCAGGACTGGGGGGGGACCCAGTACTTC.

The chain carries TRBV9 and TRBJ2-2; TRBD2 matches at 14 bases. The length of the CDR3 is 17 residues. Germline CDR1 and CDR2: SGDLS and YYNGEE. After removal of 0 bases from V and 4 bases from J, the junction contained 2 bases not matched to a gene. The CDR3 sequence: CASSVGGTSGSTGELFF. CDR3 bases: TGTGCCAGCAGCGTAGGAGGGACTAGCGGGAGCACCGGGGAGCTGTTTTTT.

V usage is TRBV7-3 and J usage is TRBJ1-3, with unresolved D. Germline CDR1 and CDR2: SGHTA and FQGTGA. V lost 3 bases, J lost 4 bases, and 10 bases lay in between. CDR3 length: 14 residues. The CDR3 region has the DNA TGTGCCAGCAGCTTCGGCGGCGGGGGAAACACCATATATTTT. This sequence encodes CASSFGGGGNTIYF.

The J gene is TRBJ2-7, the V gene TRBV7-8, with 15 bases aligning to TRBD2. Germline trimming cut 4 bases from V and 7 bases from J; bases unmatched to any gene: 5. The CDR3 is 15 residues long. The germline V gene has CDR1 SGHVS and CDR2 FQNEAQ. In DNA form, the CDR3 reads TGTGCCAGCAGCTCGGGACTAGCGGGAGGTGGGGAGCAGTACTTC. This translates into CASSSGLAGGGEQYF.

This clone showed up just a few times. This chain uses TRBV27 with TRBJ1-1; D is ambiguous. The CDR3 loop spans 17 amino acids. From germline, CDR1 is MNHEY and CDR2 SMNVEV (reference sequence). Trimming pared 6 bases from V and 0 bases from J, leaving 20 bases between. For the CDR3, the DNA is TGTGCCAGCAGGCCTTCCGAGGGATCCTTCATGAACACTGAAGCTTTCTTT. This sequence encodes CASRPSEGSFMNTEAFF.

V and J are TRBV7-2 and TRBJ2-3, with 7 bases fitting TRBD1. CDR3 size: 14 residues. In germline, CDR1 is SGHTA, CDR2 FQGNSA. V lost 4 bases and J lost 7; bases outside the gene matches: 8. The CDR3 region is CASSSGQRGHTQYF. CDR3 nucleotides: TGTGCCAGCAGCTCCGGACAAAGGGGGCATACGCAGTATTTT.

The V call is TRBV5-1, the J call TRBJ2-1, with D perhaps matching TRBD2 (5 bases). Germline CDR1 reads SGHRS; CDR2 reads YFSETQ. V shed 0 bases and J shed 4 bases, with 11 bases lying between them. The CDR3 sequence is 15 residues long. The CDR3 protein is CASSLELERYNEQFF. The CDR3 DNA reads as TGCGCCAGCAGCTTGGAACTAGAGCGTTACAATGAGCAGTTCTTC. The entire variable domain, with the rest obtained from reference TRBV5-1 and TRBJ2-1, is as follows: KAGVTQTPRYLIKTRGQQVTLSCSPISGHRSVSWYQQTPGQGLQFLFEYFSETQRNKGNFPGRFSGRQFSNSRSEMNVSTLELGDSALYLCASSLELERYNEQFFGPGTRLTVL.

There are a few counts of this clone. J is TRBJ2-7 and V is TRBV29-1; 9 nucleotides line up with TRBD2. With 3 bases clipped from V and 7 bases from J, the junction kept 7 bases outside the gene matches. Germline-derived CDR1 and CDR2 are SQVTM and ANQGSEA. This CDR3 contains 13 residues. The CDR3 nucleotides are TGCAGCGTTGAGGTAGCGGGAGCCGGTGAGCAGTACTTC. It specifies CSVEVAGAGEQYF.

The V and J genes are TRBV5-1 and TRBJ1-2; 10 bases are shared with TRBD1. The V gene's germline CDR1 is SGHRS and CDR2 YFSETQ. Trimming took 4 bases from V and 2 from J; bases not matched to a gene: 5. CDR3 length equals 15 residues. The CDR3 loop is CASSGGQGMNYGYTF. CDR3 sequence (DNA): TGCGCCAGCAGCGGGGGACAGGGGATGAACTATGGCTACACCTTC. Full variable domain (rest looked up from reference TRBV5-1 and TRBJ1-2): KAGVTQTPRYLIKTRGQQVTLSCSPISGHRSVSWYQQTPGQGLQFLFEYFSETQRNKGNFPGRFSGRQFSNSRSEMNVSTLELGDSALYLCASSGGQGMNYGYTFGSGTRLTVV.

For this clone: Other nucleotide sequences in the sample specify the same CDR3. The gene calls are TRBV28 and TRBJ1-3, with D unclear. V was cut by 3 bases and J by 4 bases, with 10 bases left in between. The CDR3 contains 14 residues. Germline loops: CDR1 MDHEN, CDR2 SYDVKM. DNA for the CDR3: TGTGCCAGCAGTTTCCGGGGAGCGGGAAACACCATATATTTT. It encodes CASSFRGAGNTIYF.

This clone was observed a single time. This chain joins TRBV14 and TRBJ2-2, with TRBD2 matching over 7 bases. The germline V gene encodes CDR1 SGHDN and CDR2 FVKESK. The J segment lost 7 bases and the V segment lost 4 bases, leaving 15 bases of the junction unmatched. This CDR3 has 17 residues. DNA for the CDR3: TGTGCCAGCAGCCCATCAGTGCCTGCGGGAGTAATCGGGGAGCTGTTTTTT. It specifies CASSPSVPAGVIGELFF.

The chain is built from TRBV10-2 and TRBJ1-2; the D is unclear. Germline assignment: CDR1 WSHSY and CDR2 SAAADI. The CDR3 is 13 amino acids. V lost 3 bases, J lost 3 bases, and 8 bases lay in between. The CDR3 DNA follows: TGCGCCAGCAGTGATTACAATGACTATGGCTACACCTTC. Protein product: CASSDYNDYGYTF.

Regarding this clone: Additional DNA sequences in this sample encode the identical CDR3. V gene TRBV5-4 combines with J gene TRBJ2-5; 11 positions agree with TRBD2. J lost 2 bases, V lost 0 bases, and 0 bases had no gene match. Per the germline V gene, CDR1 is SGHNT and CDR2 is YYREEE (reference sequence). The CDR3 length is 15 residues. The CDR3 nucleotides read TGTGCCAGCAGCTTGGGACTAGCGGGACAAGAGACCCAGTACTTC. This encodes CASSLGLAGQETQYF.

The chain links TRBV20-1 to TRBJ2-7; possible D gene TRBD1, 6 bases. Per the germline V gene, CDR1 is DFQATT and CDR2 is SNEGSKA (reference sequence). V shed 5 bases and J shed 7 bases, with 15 bases lying between them. The CDR3 contains 12 residues. Here the CDR3 DNA reads TGCAGTGCTCGTGAAGGGGGAAGGGAGCAGTACTTC. Amino acid sequence: CSAREGGREQYF.

CDR3 sequence reads: CASGAGLNTEAFF. The CDR3 DNA reads TGTGCCAGCGGGGCAGGTCTGAACACTGAAGCTTTCTTT. The V gene is TRBV7-3, the J gene TRBJ1-1; possible D gene TRBD1, 5 bases. The V gene lost 8 bases and the J gene lost 0 bases, with 10 bases spanning the gap. Germline lookup yields CDR1 SGHTA and CDR2 FQGTGA. CDR3 length equals 13 residues.

The chain is built from TRBV2 and TRBJ2-1; TRBD1 agrees at 9 bases. Looked up from germline, CDR1 is SNHLY and CDR2 is FYNNEI. This CDR3 is built from 15 residues. The junction had 17 bases not matched to a gene; V was cut back by 10 bases and J by 10 bases. CDR3 residues: CANPRDRDGGGEQFF. DNA of the CDR3: TGTGCCAACCCCCGGGACAGGGATGGGGGCGGGGAGCAGTTCTTC.

In DNA form, the CDR3 reads TGTGCCAGCAGTTATCTAGACAGGGCCGAAGCTAACTATGGCTACACCTTC. Residues: CASSYLDRAEANYGYTF. The gene calls are TRBV28 and TRBJ1-2, with TRBD1 matching 7 bases. Germline CDR1 is MDHEN and CDR2 is SYDVKM. V gave up 4 bases and J gave up 0 bases; unmatched junction bases: 11. The CDR3 is 17 amino acids.

The genes are TRBV15 and TRBJ2-1, with no clear D. Per germline, CDR1 LNHNV and CDR2 YYDKDF (reference sequence). This CDR3 region has 12 residues. V was pared by 1 base and J by 14 bases, with 12 bases between. CDR3 in amino acids: CATSRGATLKFF. In DNA form, the CDR3 reads TGTGCCACCAGCAGAGGGGCTACCTTAAAGTTCTTC.

J is TRBJ2-5 and V is TRBV7-2; TRBD2 matches 7 bases. Germline CDR1 and CDR2: SGHTA and FQGNSA. The CDR3 spans 15 residues. V lost 1 base and J lost 5; bases outside the gene matches: 7. The CDR3 DNA sequence: TGTGCCAGCAGCTTAGGAGTAGCGGGTCGGGAGACCCAGTACTTC. Translating gives CASSLGVAGRETQYF.

This chain joins TRBV24-1 and TRBJ2-7; 7 nucleotides align to TRBD2. CDR3 length: 15 residues. Per the germline V gene, CDR1 is KGHDR and CDR2 is SFDVKD. The V gene end was trimmed by 5 bases and the J gene end by 3 bases; junction bases not matched to a gene: 9. CDR3 protein: CATSAETQRGYEQYF. CDR3 DNA sequence: TGTGCCACCAGTGCTGAGACCCAGCGGGGCTACGAGCAGTACTTC.

The chain has TRBV29-1 and TRBJ2-6; TRBD1 agrees at 10 bases. CDR1 SQVTM and CDR2 ANQGSEA come from the germline V gene. V gave up 1 base and J gave up 0 bases; unmatched junction bases: 0. The CDR3 is made up of 16 amino acids. The CDR3 DNA is TGCAGCGTTGAAGGGACAGGGGGCTCTGGGGCCAACGTCCTGACTTTC. Its translation: CSVEGTGGSGANVLTF. Full variable domain (rest looked up from reference TRBV29-1 and TRBJ2-6): SAVISQKPSRDICQRGTSLTIQCQVDSQVTMMFWYRQQPGQSLTLIATANQGSEATYESGFVIDKFPISRPNLTFSTLTVSNMSPEDSSIYLCSVEGTGGSGANVLTFGAGSRLTVL.

This clone was detected once. The chain is built from TRBV10-1 and TRBJ2-2, with TRBD2 matching over 10 bases. Germline CDR1 WNHNN, CDR2 SYGVQD (reference sequence). V lost 2 bases to trimming and J lost 7 bases; unmatched junction nucleotides: 7. This CDR3 spans 16 amino acids. The CDR3 coding sequence is TGCGCCAGCAGTGAGACCGGGACTAGCGCTTACGGGGAGCTGTTTTTT. Its protein is CASSETGTSAYGELFF.

This sequence joins TRBV9 and TRBJ2-2; the D gene is possibly TRBD2 (5 bases). The CDR3 spans 14 residues. Germline V gives CDR1 SGDLS, CDR2 YYNGEE. V was pared by 0 bases and J by 6 bases, with 9 bases between. This CDR3 reads CASSVEGLPGELFF. The DNA for the CDR3 is TGTGCCAGCAGCGTAGAAGGACTCCCCGGGGAGCTGTTTTTT. The complete variable domain, with remaining parts taken from reference TRBV9 and TRBJ2-2, reads DSGVTQTPKHLITATGQRVTLRCSPRSGDLSVYWYQQSLDQGLQFLIQYYNGEERAKGNILERFSAQQFPDLHSELNLSSLELGDSALYFCASSVEGLPGELFFGEGSRLTVL.

The rearrangement links TRBV7-6 to TRBJ2-7, with TRBD2 matching 11 bases. The trim removed 5 bases at V and 4 bases at J, leaving 10 bases unmatched. CDR1 is SGHVS, CDR2 FNYEAQ, per germline. This CDR3 has 16 amino acids. The CDR3 spells CASSPLTSGSRYEQYF. The DNA for the CDR3 is TGTGCCAGCAGCCCCCTTACTAGCGGGAGTAGATACGAGCAGTACTTC.

The gene calls are TRBV28 and TRBJ2-1, with 7 bases identical to TRBD2. Unmatched junction bases numbered 6, after V lost 4 bases and J lost 3 bases. Germline V gene lookup returns CDR1 MDHEN and CDR2 SYDVKM. CDR3 length: 15 residues. The CDR3 region has the DNA TGTGCCAGCAGTTCCGGACTAGTCTTCTACAATGAGCAGTTCTTC. This encodes CASSSGLVFYNEQFF.

This clone was seen only once. The chain couples TRBV6-5 to TRBJ1-3; TRBD1 matches at 7 bases. CDR1 MNHEY and CDR2 SVGAGI come from the germline V gene. V shed 6 bases and J 8 bases; nucleotides not matched to a gene: 10. CDR3 size: 14 residues. The CDR3 loop reads CASRTYRGRDTIYF. The CDR3 bases are TGTGCCAGCAGAACCTACAGGGGCCGGGACACCATATATTTT.

The V gene is TRBV5-6, the J gene TRBJ2-2; 7 bases are shared with TRBD2. The V gene's germline CDR1 is SGHDT and CDR2 YYEEEE. The CDR3 length is 15 residues. Unmatched junction bases numbered 1, after V lost 1 base and J lost 1 base. The CDR3: CASSLSGVNTGELFF. CDR3 bases: TGTGCCAGCAGCTTGAGCGGGGTGAACACCGGGGAGCTGTTTTTT.